The 30 T cell receptor beta chains below come from one sample, sequenced in a study of blood T cell repertoires in COVID-19. Assay: immunoSEQ multiplex PCR; the TCRdb copy retains only in-frame clones and omits some. The table lists roughly 250,000 clones, roughly four fifths of them singletons. The sample was PBMCs or T cells enriched from blood (not recorded which). All receptors come from a woman between 40 and 50 years old who had been exposed to COVID-19.

The V and J genes are TRBV6-1 and TRBJ1-5; D is unclear. V lost 1 base and J 3 bases, leaving 10 bases between the germline ends. Germline V lookup: CDR1 MNHNS, CDR2 SASEGT. The CDR3 runs to 15 residues. The CDR3 reads CASSEGVGDNQPQHF. The DNA of the CDR3 is TGTGCCAGCAGTGAAGGCGTCGGGGACAATCAGCCCCAGCATTTT.

The rearrangement joins TRBV18 to TRBJ2-2, with no clear D. The germline gives CDR1 KGHSH, CDR2 LQKENI. Deletions cut 5 bases from V and 0 bases from J, with 19 bases between. The CDR3 length is 18 residues. In DNA form, the CDR3 reads TGTGCCAGCTCAGCCTCGCCGAGTCCTAGGACGAACACCGGGGAGCTGTTTTTT. Translating it yields CASSASPSPRTNTGELFF.

The J gene is TRBJ2-1, the V gene TRBV2; TRBD1 agrees at 7 bases. The CDR3 spans 15 residues. The germline CDR1 and CDR2 sequences are SNHLY and FYNNEI. V dropped 7 bases and J dropped 0; count of bases not matched to a gene: 6. The CDR3 region is CASTTDRLSYNEQFF. The CDR3 DNA follows: TGTGCCAGCACAACGGACAGGCTCTCCTACAATGAGCAGTTCTTC.

V gene TRBV5-1 combines with J gene TRBJ2-2; 8 nucleotides align to TRBD1. J was trimmed by 4 bases and V by 4 bases; bases with no gene match: 6. CDR1 and CDR2 (germline): SGHRS, YFSETQ. This CDR3 is 15 amino acids long. The CDR3 sequence is CASSTGQGGTGELFF. Here the CDR3 DNA reads TGCGCCAGCAGCACCGGACAGGGTGGCACCGGGGAGCTGTTTTTT.

The gene calls are TRBV11-2 and TRBJ2-3, with 8 nucleotides matching TRBD1. This CDR3 contains 14 residues. Germline lookup yields CDR1 SGHAT and CDR2 FQNNGV. The V gene end was trimmed by 6 bases and the J gene end by 3 bases; junction bases not matched to a gene: 5. In DNA form, the CDR3 reads TGTGCCAGCAGAACCGGGACAGGTACAGATACGCAGTATTTT. Translated, it gives CASRTGTGTDTQYF.

V and J are TRBV5-1 and TRBJ2-3; TRBD2 matches at 7 bases. Germline V lookup: CDR1 SGHRS, CDR2 YFSETQ. V dropped 4 bases and J dropped 0; count of bases not matched to a gene: 2. This CDR3 has 14 amino acids. The CDR3 nucleotides are TGCGCCAGCAGCCGGGGGGAGAGCACAGATACGCAGTATTTT. It yields the protein CASSRGESTDTQYF.

This chain joins TRBV29-1 and TRBJ2-5, with D possibly TRBD1 on 5 matching bases. Germline V gives CDR1 SQVTM, CDR2 ANQGSEA. The CDR3 runs to 15 residues. Trimming shortened V by 6 bases and J by 5 bases, and 22 bases separated the two germline ends. For the CDR3, the DNA is TGCAGCGTCCCTTCTAGGGGTATGAGTGGGGAGACCCAGTACTTC. It specifies CSVPSRGMSGETQYF.

The CDR3 region is CSVEVRGAEQYF. The DNA of the CDR3 is TGCAGCGTTGAAGTACGGGGGGCTGAGCAGTACTTC. The chain joins TRBV29-1 to TRBJ2-7; weak D call: TRBD2 (7 bases). Germline loops: CDR1 SQVTM, CDR2 ANQGSEA. V lost 1 base to trimming and J lost 7 bases, with 11 bases between them. This CDR3 is built from 12 residues.

The chain is built from TRBV28 and TRBJ1-1, with 8 bases identical to TRBD1. Germline values: CDR1 MDHEN, CDR2 SYDVKM. The CDR3 consists of 14 residues. The ends lost 7 bases at V and 4 bases at J; junction bases unmatched: 8. DNA of the CDR3: TGTGCCAGCATCCCAGGGGGCAAGGTCACTGAAGCTTTCTTT. Its translation: CASIPGGKVTEAFF. Full variable domain (missing parts from reference TRBV28 and TRBJ1-1): DVKVTQSSRYLVKRTGEKVFLECVQDMDHENMFWYRQDPGLGLRLIYFSYDVKMKEKGDIPEGYSVSREKKERFSLILESASTNQTSMYLCASIPGGKVTEAFFGQGTRLTVV.

The chain combines TRBV15 with TRBJ1-1; D possibly corresponds to TRBD1 (6 bases). Looked up from germline, CDR1 is LNHNV and CDR2 is YYDKDF (reference sequence). V was shortened by 1 base and J by 4 bases, with 10 bases between the two germline ends. The CDR3 loop spans 14 amino acids. Here the CDR3 DNA reads TGTGCCACCAGCAGAGCGGGGGGGCGCACTGAAGCTTTCTTT. As protein: CATSRAGGRTEAFF. Drawing the rest from reference TRBV15 and TRBJ1-1, the complete variable domain is DAMVIQNPRYQVTQFGKPVTLSCSQTLNHNVMYWYQQKSSQAPKLLFHYYDKDFNNEADTPDNFQSRRPNTSFCFLDIRSPGLGDTAMYLCATSRAGGRTEAFFGQGTRLTVV.

The count of this clone is one. CDR3 loop: CASSPGGGVYEQYF. CDR3 nucleotide sequence: TGTGCCAGCAGCCCAGGGGGAGGCGTCTACGAGCAGTACTTC. This rearrangement joins TRBV11-2 to TRBJ2-7, with D tentatively TRBD1 (7 bases). CDR3 size: 14 residues. Trimming stripped 5 bases from V and 3 bases from J, with 14 bases between. Germline CDR1 is SGHAT and CDR2 is FQNNGV.

This rearrangement joins TRBV5-1 to TRBJ1-1; the D gene is possibly TRBD1 (5 bases). This CDR3 region has 13 residues. Germline values: CDR1 SGHRS, CDR2 YFSETQ. V lost 0 bases and J lost 6, with 9 bases in between. Here the CDR3 reads CASSLEGQAEAFF. CDR3 DNA sequence: TGCGCCAGCAGCTTGGAGGGGCAGGCTGAAGCTTTCTTT. The full variable domain, its missing parts supplied by reference TRBV5-1 and TRBJ1-1, is KAGVTQTPRYLIKTRGQQVTLSCSPISGHRSVSWYQQTPGQGLQFLFEYFSETQRNKGNFPGRFSGRQFSNSRSEMNVSTLELGDSALYLCASSLEGQAEAFFGQGTRLTVV.

The V gene is TRBV19, the J gene TRBJ1-4; TRBD1 matches 7 bases. Germline V gene sequence: CDR1 LNHDA, CDR2 SQIVND (reference sequence). The V and J ends lost 10 bases and 4 bases, in that order; junction bases with no gene match: 6. The CDR3 runs to 13 residues. The CDR3 protein is CATSGQINEKLFF. The CDR3, as DNA: TGTGCCACCTCGGGACAGATTAATGAAAAACTGTTTTTT.

This clone was observed a few times. CDR3 in DNA: TGTGCCAGTAGGTCCCCGGGACAGGGAGCGAATGAGCAGTTCTTC. It codes for CASRSPGQGANEQFF. This chain links TRBV19 with TRBJ2-1; 9 bases map to TRBD1. Per germline, CDR1 LNHDA and CDR2 SQIVND (reference sequence). With 6 bases clipped from V and 7 bases from J, the junction kept 10 bases outside the gene matches. The CDR3 spans 15 residues.

The chain uses TRBV7-2 and TRBJ2-7; 11 nucleotides match TRBD2. V lost 3 bases, J lost 7 bases, and 8 bases stayed unmatched. Germline V CDR1 and CDR2: SGHTA, FQGNSA. The CDR3 is 15 residues long. The CDR3: CASSLGFSGGGEQYF. CDR3 in DNA: TGTGCCAGCAGCTTGGGTTTTAGCGGGGGGGGTGAGCAGTACTTC.

The chain joins TRBV11-2 to TRBJ2-7, with 7 bases identical to TRBD1. This CDR3 region has 14 residues. Germline V gene data show CDR1 as SGHAT and CDR2 as FQNNGV. V dropped 5 bases and J dropped 7; count of bases not matched to a gene: 11. In nucleotides, the CDR3 is TGTGCCAGCAGCGCTAGTAGGGGGACAGTTGAGCAGTACTTC. Translated, it gives CASSASRGTVEQYF.

The rearrangement uses TRBV3-1 (or the pseudogene TRBV3-2) and TRBJ1-3; D is unresolved. The germline V gene has CDR1 LGHDT and CDR2 YNNKEL (reference sequence). The CDR3 extends over 16 amino acids. V lost 4 bases and J 2 bases, leaving 15 bases between the germline ends. The CDR3 coding sequence is TGTGCCAGCAGCCTCGGGCCGGGAGACACTGGAAACACCATATATTTT. This sequence encodes CASSLGPGDTGNTIYF.

This clone was counted only a few times. This chain uses TRBV27 with TRBJ1-1, with D perhaps TRBD1 (6 bases). CDR1 and CDR2 (germline): MNHEY, SMNVEV (reference sequence). The length of the CDR3 is 15 residues. Trimming removed 5 bases from V and 5 bases from J, with 18 bases in between. The CDR3 sequence is CASSPTGIQKTEAFF. CDR3 sequence (DNA): TGTGCCAGCAGTCCGACAGGAATACAAAAAACTGAAGCTTTCTTT.

The V gene is TRBV11-3, the J gene TRBJ1-1; TRBD1 is a possible D gene (5 bases). CDR3 length: 13 amino acids. The V gene lost 5 bases and the J gene lost 1 base, with 8 bases spanning the gap. Germline V gene data show CDR1 as SGHNT and CDR2 as YENEEA. CDR3 in DNA: TGTGCCAGCAGCGAACAGGAGAACACTGAAGCTTTCTTT. It yields the protein CASSEQENTEAFF.

The rearrangement joins TRBV18 to TRBJ1-6; TRBD1 agrees at 8 bases. Trimming cost V 6 bases and J 8 bases; bases outside gene matches: 9. The germline CDR1 and CDR2 sequences are KGHSH and LQKENI. The CDR3 runs 15 residues. CDR3: CASSQRTGKDSPLHF. The CDR3 bases are TGTGCCAGCTCGCAGAGGACAGGGAAGGATTCACCCCTCCACTTT.

The rearrangement joins TRBV20-1 to TRBJ1-1, with TRBD1 matching over 7 bases. Losses at the gene ends were 3 bases for V and 6 bases for J; bases not matched to a gene: 10. Germline V gene lookup returns CDR1 DFQATT and CDR2 SNEGSKA (reference sequence). The CDR3 loop spans 14 amino acids. CDR3 residues: CSASQGGMVSEAFF. CDR3 coding DNA: TGCAGTGCTAGTCAGGGGGGTATGGTCTCTGAAGCTTTCTTT.

The V gene is TRBV2, the J gene TRBJ2-5; 8 positions agree with TRBD1. Germline-derived CDR1 and CDR2 are SNHLY and FYNNEI. The CDR3 covers 14 residues. With 5 bases clipped from V and 5 bases from J, the junction kept 7 bases outside the gene matches. CDR3 DNA: TGTGCCAGCAGTAAGGACAGGGTTGGGGAGACCCAGTACTTC. This translates into CASSKDRVGETQYF.

J is TRBJ1-1 and V is TRBV30; D uncertain. The V end lost 6 bases, the J end lost 1 base, and 15 bases lay between the germline ends. The germline gives CDR1 GTSNPN, CDR2 SVGIG (reference sequence). The CDR3 covers 14 residues. CDR3 sequence (DNA): TGTGCCTGTAAACCCTTTACAGAGAACACTGAAGCTTTCTTT. Encoded protein: CACKPFTENTEAFF.

This clone was counted between two and nine times. V gene TRBV27 combines with J gene TRBJ1-6; TRBD1 is a possible D gene (6 bases). Germline values: CDR1 MNHEY, CDR2 SMNVEV (reference sequence). V lost 4 bases and J lost 7, with 17 bases in between. This CDR3 contains 16 residues. The CDR3 nucleotides read TGTGCCAGCAGTTCCTGGACAGTAGGGAAGAATTCACCCCTCCACTTT. It encodes CASSSWTVGKNSPLHF.

The CDR3 DNA follows: TGTGCCAGTAGTACCACCGAACAGGGAGAAGCTTTCTTT. As protein: CASSTTEQGEAFF. The chain employs TRBV19 and TRBJ1-1, with a possible D match to TRBD1 (6 bases). The V gene's germline CDR1 is LNHDA and CDR2 SQIVND (reference sequence). The CDR3 runs 13 residues. Trimming took off 4 bases at V and 8 bases at J, with 14 bases between the two ends.

The chain uses TRBV28 and TRBJ2-3, with 7 bases lining up with TRBD1. The CDR3 covers 16 residues. Germline V lookup: CDR1 MDHEN, CDR2 SYDVKM. J gave up 4 bases and V 6 bases, and 13 bases lay outside the gene matches. The CDR3 sequence is CASSLQKGAGPDTQYF. CDR3 coding DNA: TGTGCCAGCAGCCTTCAGAAGGGGGCCGGCCCAGATACGCAGTATTTT.

This clone showed up just once. The rearrangement joins TRBV19 to TRBJ2-1; weak D call: TRBD1 (5 bases). Trimming took 10 bases from V and 3 from J, leaving 19 bases between them. The germline V gene encodes CDR1 LNHDA and CDR2 SQIVND (reference sequence). The CDR3 consists of 15 residues. CDR3 nucleotide sequence: TGTGCCACCTGTAACAGGATAGGGAACTACAATGAGCAGTTCTTC. Amino acids: CATCNRIGNYNEQFF.

The gene calls are TRBV29-1 and TRBJ2-5; TRBD2 matches 15 bases. V gave up 7 bases and J gave up 0 bases; unmatched junction bases: 9. CDR3 length equals 17 residues. CDR1 and CDR2 (germline): SQVTM, ANQGSEA. CDR3 bases: TGCAGCGGACAAGGACTAGCGGGGGGGTCCAACCAAGAGACCCAGTACTTC. Amino acids: CSGQGLAGGSNQETQYF.

The chain uses TRBV12-3 or TRBV12-4 and TRBJ1-5; tentatively, D is TRBD1 (6 bases). The CDR3 extends over 11 amino acids. Trimming stripped 6 bases from V and 15 bases from J, with 15 bases between. DNA of the CDR3: TGTGCCAGCAGCCGAGGGGGAGCCTGGCATTTT. It encodes CASSRGGAWHF.

The chain carries TRBV9 and TRBJ2-1, with 8 bases that match TRBD1. Germline V gives CDR1 SGDLS, CDR2 YYNGEE. The CDR3 contains 14 residues. Trimming removed 1 base from V and 3 bases from J; junction bases left unmatched: 0. For the CDR3, the DNA is TGTGCCAGCAGCGTAACAGGGGGCTACAATGAGCAGTTCTTC. Its protein is CASSVTGGYNEQFF. Full variable domain (remainder filled in from reference TRBV9 and TRBJ2-1): DSGVTQTPKHLITATGQRVTLRCSPRSGDLSVYWYQQSLDQGLQFLIQYYNGEERAKGNILERFSAQQFPDLHSELNLSSLELGDSALYFCASSVTGGYNEQFFGPGTRLTVL.